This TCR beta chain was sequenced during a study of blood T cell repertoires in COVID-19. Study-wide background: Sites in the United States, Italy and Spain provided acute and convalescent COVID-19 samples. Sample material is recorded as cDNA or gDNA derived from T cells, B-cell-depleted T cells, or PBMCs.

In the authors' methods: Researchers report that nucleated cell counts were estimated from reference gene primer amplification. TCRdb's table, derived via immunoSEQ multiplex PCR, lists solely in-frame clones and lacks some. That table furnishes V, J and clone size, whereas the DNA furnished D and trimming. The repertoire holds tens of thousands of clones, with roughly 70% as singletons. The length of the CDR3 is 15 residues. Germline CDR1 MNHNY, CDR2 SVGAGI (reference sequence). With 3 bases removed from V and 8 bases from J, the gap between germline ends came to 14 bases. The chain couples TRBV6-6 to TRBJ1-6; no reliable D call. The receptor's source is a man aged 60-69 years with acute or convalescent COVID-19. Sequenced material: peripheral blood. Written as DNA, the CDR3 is TGTGCCAGCAGTTATGAGGTCCGAGGTGATTCACCCCTCCACTTT. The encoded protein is CASSYEVRGDSPLHF.